The T cell receptor (beta chain) under discussion was sequenced for a study of blood T cell repertoires in COVID-19. Overall study: Samples representing acute and convalescent COVID-19 were sourced from the United States, Italy and Spain. The analysed material was cDNA or gDNA that came from T cells, B-cell-depleted T cells, or PBMCs.

Per the germline V gene, CDR1 is SGHTA and CDR2 is FQGNSA. CDR3 length: 16 amino acids. Trimming left V 6 bases short and J 2 bases short, with 19 bases between. Followed longitudinally, the Seattle patients had been enrolled during active infection. Clones were sequenced by immunoSEQ multiplex PCR, and TCRdb holds only the in-frame ones, with some missing. The sample contains roughly 320,000 clones, 80% to 90% of which appear only once. The clonotype was recovered from a woman aged 45-65 years with COVID-19, enrolled during active disease. The chain links TRBV7-2 to TRBJ2-5; D may be TRBD1 (5 bases). The specimen sequenced was peripheral blood. The chain's CDR3 is CASSQHRPRQQETQYF. CDR3 nucleotides: TGTGCCAGCAGTCAACATCGCCCAAGACAGCAAGAGACCCAGTACTTC.